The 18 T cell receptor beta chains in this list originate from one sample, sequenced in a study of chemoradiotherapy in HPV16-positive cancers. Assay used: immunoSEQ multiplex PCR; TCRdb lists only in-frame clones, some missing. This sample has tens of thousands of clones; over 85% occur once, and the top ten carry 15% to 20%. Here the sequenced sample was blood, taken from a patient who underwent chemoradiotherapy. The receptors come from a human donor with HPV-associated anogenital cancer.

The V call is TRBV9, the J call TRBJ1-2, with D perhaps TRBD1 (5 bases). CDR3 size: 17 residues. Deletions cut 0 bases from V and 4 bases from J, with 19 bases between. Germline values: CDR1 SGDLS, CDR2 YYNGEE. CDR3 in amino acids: CASSVAGSGFSSYGYTF. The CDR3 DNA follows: TGTGCCAGCAGCGTAGCCGGCTCAGGGTTTTCGAGCTATGGCTACACCTTC.

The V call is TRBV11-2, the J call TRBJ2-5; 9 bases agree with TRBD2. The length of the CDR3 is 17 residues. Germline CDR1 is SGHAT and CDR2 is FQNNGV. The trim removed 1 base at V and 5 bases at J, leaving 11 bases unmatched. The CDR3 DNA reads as TGTGCCAGCAGCTTAGGATTAGCGGGAGCTGGTGCGGAGACCCAGTACTTC. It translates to CASSLGLAGAGAETQYF.

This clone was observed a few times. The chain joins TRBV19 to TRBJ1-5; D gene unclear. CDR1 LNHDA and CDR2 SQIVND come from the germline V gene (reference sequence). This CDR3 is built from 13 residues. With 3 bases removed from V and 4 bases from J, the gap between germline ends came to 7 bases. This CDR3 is CASSMIENQPQHF. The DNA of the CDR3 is TGTGCCAGTAGTATGATAGAAAATCAGCCCCAGCATTTT. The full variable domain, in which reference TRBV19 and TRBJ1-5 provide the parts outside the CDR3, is DGGITQSPKYLFRKEGQNVTLSCEQNLNHDAMYWYRQDPGQGLRLIYYSQIVNDFQKGDIAEGYSVSREKKESFPLTVTSAQKNPTAFYLCASSMIENQPQHFGDGTRLSIL.

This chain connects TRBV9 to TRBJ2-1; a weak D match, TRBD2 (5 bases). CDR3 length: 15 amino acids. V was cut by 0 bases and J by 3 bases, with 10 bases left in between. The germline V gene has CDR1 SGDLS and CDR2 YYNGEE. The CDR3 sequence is CASSVAPGNYNEQFF. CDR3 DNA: TGTGCCAGCAGCGTAGCTCCGGGAAACTACAATGAGCAGTTCTTC.

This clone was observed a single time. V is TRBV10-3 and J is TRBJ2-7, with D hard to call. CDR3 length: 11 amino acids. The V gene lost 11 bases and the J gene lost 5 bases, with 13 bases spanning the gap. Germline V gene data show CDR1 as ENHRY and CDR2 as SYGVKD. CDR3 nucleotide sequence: TGTGCCGCCGGAACTTTGGACGAGCAGTACTTC. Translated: CAAGTLDEQYF.

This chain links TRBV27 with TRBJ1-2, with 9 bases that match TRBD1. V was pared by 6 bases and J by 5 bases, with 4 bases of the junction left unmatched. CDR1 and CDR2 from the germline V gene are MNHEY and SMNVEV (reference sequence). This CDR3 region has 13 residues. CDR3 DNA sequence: TGTGCCAGCAGCCCGGGACAGGGTTATGGCTACACCTTC. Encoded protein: CASSPGQGYGYTF.

This chain's CDR3 is CSVEDTTEAFF. The CDR3 nucleotides read TGCAGCGTTGAAGACACAACTGAAGCTTTCTTT. This rearrangement joins TRBV29-1 to TRBJ1-1; D uncertain. Germline lookup yields CDR1 SQVTM and CDR2 ANQGSEA. The germline V and J ends were trimmed by 0 bases and 5 bases, with 4 bases remaining between them. The length of the CDR3 is 11 residues.

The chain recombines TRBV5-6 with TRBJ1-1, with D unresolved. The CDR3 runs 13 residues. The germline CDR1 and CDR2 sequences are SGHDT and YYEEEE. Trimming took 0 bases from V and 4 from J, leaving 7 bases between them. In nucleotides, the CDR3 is TGTGCCAGCAGCTTGGAGGAGGGCACTGAAGCTTTCTTT. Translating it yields CASSLEEGTEAFF. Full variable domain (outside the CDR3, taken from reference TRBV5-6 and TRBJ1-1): DAGVTQSPTHLIKTRGQQVTLRCSPKSGHDTVSWYQQALGQGPQFIFQYYEEEERQRGNFPDRFSGHQFPNYSSELNVNALLLGDSALYLCASSLEEGTEAFFGQGTRLTVV.

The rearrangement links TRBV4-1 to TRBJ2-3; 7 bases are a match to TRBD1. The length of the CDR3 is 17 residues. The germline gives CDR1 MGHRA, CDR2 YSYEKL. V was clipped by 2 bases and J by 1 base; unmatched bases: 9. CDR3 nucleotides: TGCGCCAGCAGCCAACTGCCGACAGGGCGCCGCACAGATACGCAGTATTTT. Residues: CASSQLPTGRRTDTQYF.

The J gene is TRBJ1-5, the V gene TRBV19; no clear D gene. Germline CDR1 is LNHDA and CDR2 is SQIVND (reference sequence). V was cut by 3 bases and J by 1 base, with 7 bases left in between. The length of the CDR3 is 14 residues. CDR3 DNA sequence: TGTGCCAGTAGTATCGGCCAGAGCAATCAGCCCCAGCATTTT. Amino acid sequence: CASSIGQSNQPQHF.

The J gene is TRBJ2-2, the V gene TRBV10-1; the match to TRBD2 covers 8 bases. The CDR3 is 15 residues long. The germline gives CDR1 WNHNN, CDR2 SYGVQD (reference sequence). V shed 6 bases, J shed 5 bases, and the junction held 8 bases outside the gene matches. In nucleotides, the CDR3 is TGCGCCAGCAGCCAGGGACTAGTGCTAACCGGGGAGCTGTTTTTT. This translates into CASSQGLVLTGELFF.

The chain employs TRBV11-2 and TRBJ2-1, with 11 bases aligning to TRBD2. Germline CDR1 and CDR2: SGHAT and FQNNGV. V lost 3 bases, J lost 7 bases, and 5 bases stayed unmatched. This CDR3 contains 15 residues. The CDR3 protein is CASSFSGGVLNEQFF. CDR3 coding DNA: TGTGCCAGCAGCTTTAGCGGGGGGGTCCTGAATGAGCAGTTCTTC. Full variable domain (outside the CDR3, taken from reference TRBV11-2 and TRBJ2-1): EAGVAQSPRYKIIEKRQSVAFWCNPISGHATLYWYQQILGQGPKLLIQFQNNGVVDDSQLPKDRFSAERLKGVDSTLKIQPAKLEDSAVYLCASSFSGGVLNEQFFGPGTRLTVL.

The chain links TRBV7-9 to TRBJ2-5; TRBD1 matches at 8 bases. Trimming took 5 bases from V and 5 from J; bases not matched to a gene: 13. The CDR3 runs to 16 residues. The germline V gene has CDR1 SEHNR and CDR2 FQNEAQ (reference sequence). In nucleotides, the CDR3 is TGTGCCAGCAGCCCCCCAAGGGCAGGGGGCACGGAGACCCAGTACTTC. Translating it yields CASSPPRAGGTETQYF.

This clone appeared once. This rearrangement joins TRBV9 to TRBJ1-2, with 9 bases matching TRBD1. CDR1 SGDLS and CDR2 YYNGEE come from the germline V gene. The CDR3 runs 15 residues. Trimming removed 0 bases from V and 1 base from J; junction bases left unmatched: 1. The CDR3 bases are TGTGCCAGCAGCGTAGGGGACAGGGTTAACTATGGCTACACCTTC. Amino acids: CASSVGDRVNYGYTF.

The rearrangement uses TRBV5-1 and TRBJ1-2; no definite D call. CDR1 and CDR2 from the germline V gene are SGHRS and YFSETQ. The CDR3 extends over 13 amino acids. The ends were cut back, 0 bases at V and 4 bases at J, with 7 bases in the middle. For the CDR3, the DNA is TGCGCCAGCAGCTTGGACAGCGGCTATGGCTACACCTTC. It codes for CASSLDSGYGYTF.

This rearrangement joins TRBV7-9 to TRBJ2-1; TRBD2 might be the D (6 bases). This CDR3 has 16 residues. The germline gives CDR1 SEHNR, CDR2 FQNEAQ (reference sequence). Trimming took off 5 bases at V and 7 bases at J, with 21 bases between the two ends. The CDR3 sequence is CASSPQVAISGNEQFF. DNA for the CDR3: TGTGCCAGCAGCCCCCAAGTGGCAATAAGCGGGAATGAGCAGTTCTTC.

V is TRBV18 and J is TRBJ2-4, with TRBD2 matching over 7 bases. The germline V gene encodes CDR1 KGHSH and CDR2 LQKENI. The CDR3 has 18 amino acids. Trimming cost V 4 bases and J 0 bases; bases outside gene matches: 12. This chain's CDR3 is CASSQPLAGELAKNIQYF. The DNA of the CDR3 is TGTGCCAGCTCACAACCGTTGGCGGGGGAACTAGCCAAAAACATTCAGTACTTC.

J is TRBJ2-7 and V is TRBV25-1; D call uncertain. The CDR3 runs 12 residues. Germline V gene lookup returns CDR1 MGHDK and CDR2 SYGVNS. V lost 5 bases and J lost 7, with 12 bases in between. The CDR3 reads CASSFGSLEQYF. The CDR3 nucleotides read TGTGCCAGCAGTTTCGGATCTCTTGAGCAGTACTTC.